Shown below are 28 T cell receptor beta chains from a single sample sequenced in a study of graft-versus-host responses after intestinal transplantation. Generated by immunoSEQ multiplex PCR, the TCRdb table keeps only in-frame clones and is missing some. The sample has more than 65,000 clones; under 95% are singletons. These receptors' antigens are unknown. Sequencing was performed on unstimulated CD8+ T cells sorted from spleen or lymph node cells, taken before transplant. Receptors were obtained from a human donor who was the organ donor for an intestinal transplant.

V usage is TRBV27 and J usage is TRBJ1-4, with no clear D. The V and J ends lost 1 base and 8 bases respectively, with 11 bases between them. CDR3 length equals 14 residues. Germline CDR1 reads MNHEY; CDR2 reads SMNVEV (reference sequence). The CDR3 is CASSLYTSGEKLFF. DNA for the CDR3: TGTGCCAGCAGTTTATATACTAGCGGGGAAAAACTGTTTTTT.

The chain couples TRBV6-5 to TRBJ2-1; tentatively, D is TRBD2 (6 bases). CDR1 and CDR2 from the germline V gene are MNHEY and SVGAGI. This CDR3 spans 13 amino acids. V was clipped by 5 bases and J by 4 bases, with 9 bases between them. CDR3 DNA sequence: TGTGCCAGCAGTCGGGGGAGGTACAATGAGCAGTTCTTC. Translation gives CASSRGRYNEQFF.

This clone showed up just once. This CDR3 is CASSEGLAGGETQYF. The CDR3 DNA is TGTGCCAGCAGCGAGGGACTAGCGGGGGGAGAGACCCAGTACTTC. V is TRBV11-2 and J is TRBJ2-5; 15 bases agree with TRBD2. The CDR3 runs 15 residues. V lost 5 bases to trimming and J lost 4 bases; unmatched junction nucleotides: 2. CDR1 is SGHAT and CDR2 is FQNNGV in the germline V gene.

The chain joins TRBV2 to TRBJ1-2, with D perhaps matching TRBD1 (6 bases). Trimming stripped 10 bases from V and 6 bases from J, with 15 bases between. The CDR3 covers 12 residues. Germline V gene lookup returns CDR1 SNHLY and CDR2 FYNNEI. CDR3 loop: CATNGGADGYTF. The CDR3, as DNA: TGTGCCACAAACGGGGGGGCTGATGGCTACACCTTC.

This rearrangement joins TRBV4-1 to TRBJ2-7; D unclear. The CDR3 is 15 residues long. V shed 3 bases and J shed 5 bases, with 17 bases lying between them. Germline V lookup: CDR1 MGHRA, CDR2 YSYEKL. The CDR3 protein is CASSHRSTSTDEQYF. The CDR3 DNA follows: TGCGCCAGCAGCCACCGATCTACCTCCACGGACGAGCAGTACTTC.

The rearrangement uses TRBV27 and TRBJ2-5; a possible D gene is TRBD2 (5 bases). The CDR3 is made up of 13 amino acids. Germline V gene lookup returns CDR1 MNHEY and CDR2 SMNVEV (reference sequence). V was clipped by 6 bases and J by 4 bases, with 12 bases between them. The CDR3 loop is CASSRTSGETQYF. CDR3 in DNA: TGTGCCAGCAGCAGAACTAGTGGAGAGACCCAGTACTTC.

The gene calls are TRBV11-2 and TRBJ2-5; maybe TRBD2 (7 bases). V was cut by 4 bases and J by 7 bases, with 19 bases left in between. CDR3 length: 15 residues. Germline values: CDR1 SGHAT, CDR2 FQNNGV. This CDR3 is CASSSLGGGGGTQYF. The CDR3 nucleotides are TGTGCCAGCAGCTCCCTCGGGGGCGGGGGAGGGACCCAGTACTTC.

CDR3 in DNA: TGTGCCAGCAGCCAAGAAGGAGGGGGGGCCCCCTACGAGCAGTACTTC. Residues: CASSQEGGGAPYEQYF. This sequence joins TRBV4-2 and TRBJ2-7; the D gene is possibly TRBD2 (7 bases). Trimming took 0 bases from V and 2 from J, leaving 14 bases between them. CDR3 size: 16 residues. From germline, CDR1 is LGHNA and CDR2 YNFKEQ.

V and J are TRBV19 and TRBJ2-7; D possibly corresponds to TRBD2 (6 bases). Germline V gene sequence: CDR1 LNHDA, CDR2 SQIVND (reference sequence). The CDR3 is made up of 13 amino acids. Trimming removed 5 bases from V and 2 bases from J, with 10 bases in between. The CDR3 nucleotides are TGTGCCAGTAGTGGGACGGGGGCCTACGAGCAGTACTTC. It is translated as CASSGTGAYEQYF.

The CDR3 reads CASSKLSRSNQPQHF. The CDR3 DNA is TGTGCCAGCAGCAAACTCTCCCGTAGCAATCAGCCCCAGCATTTT. The rearrangement joins TRBV21-1 to TRBJ1-5. TRBV21-1 is annotated as a pseudogene. This CDR3 spans 15 amino acids.

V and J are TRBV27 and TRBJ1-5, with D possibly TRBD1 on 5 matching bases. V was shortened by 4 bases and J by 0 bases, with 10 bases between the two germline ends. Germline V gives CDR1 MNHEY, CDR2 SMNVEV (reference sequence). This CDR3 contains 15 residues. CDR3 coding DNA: TGTGCCAGCAGTTACACAGGTTATAGCAATCAGCCCCAGCATTTT. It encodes CASSYTGYSNQPQHF.

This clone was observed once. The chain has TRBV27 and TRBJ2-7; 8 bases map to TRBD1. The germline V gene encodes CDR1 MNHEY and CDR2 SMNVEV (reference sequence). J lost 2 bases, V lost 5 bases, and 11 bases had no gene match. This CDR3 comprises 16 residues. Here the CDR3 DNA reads TGTGCCAGCAGTCCCAGGGGGCCCCAGAGCCCCTACGAGCAGTACTTC. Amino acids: CASSPRGPQSPYEQYF.

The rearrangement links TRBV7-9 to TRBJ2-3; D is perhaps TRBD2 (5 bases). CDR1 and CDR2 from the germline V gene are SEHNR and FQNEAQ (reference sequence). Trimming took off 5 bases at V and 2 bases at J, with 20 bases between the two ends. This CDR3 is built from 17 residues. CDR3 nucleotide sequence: TGTGCCAGCAGCCCTAGGTACGGCGGGCCCACCACAGATACGCAGTATTTT. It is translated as CASSPRYGGPTTDTQYF.

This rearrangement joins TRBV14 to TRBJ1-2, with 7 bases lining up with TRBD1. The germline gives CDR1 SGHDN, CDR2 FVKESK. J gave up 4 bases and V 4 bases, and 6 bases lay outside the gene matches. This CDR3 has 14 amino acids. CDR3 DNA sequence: TGTGCCAGCAGCCGCGGACAGGAGGCCTATGGCTACACCTTC. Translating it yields CASSRGQEAYGYTF.

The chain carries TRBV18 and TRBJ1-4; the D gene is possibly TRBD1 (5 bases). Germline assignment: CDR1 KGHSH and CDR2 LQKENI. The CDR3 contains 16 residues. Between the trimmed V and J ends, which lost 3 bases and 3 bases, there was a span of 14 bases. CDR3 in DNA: TGTGCCAGCTCACCCGTCGACAGTTTCCCTAATGAAAAACTGTTTTTT. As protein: CASSPVDSFPNEKLFF.

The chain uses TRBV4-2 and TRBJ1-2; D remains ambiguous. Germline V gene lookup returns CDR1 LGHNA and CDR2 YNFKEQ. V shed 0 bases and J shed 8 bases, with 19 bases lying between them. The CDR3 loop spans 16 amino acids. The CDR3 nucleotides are TGTGCCAGCAGCCAAGAAGTGACTGGGGTGGAGGAGGGCTACACCTTC. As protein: CASSQEVTGVEEGYTF.

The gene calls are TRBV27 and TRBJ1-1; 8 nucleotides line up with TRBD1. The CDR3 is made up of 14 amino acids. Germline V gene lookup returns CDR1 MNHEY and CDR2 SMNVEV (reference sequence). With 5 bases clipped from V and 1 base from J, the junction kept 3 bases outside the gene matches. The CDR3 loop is CASSVQGGNTEAFF. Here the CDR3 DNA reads TGTGCCAGCAGTGTACAGGGGGGGAACACTGAAGCTTTCTTT.

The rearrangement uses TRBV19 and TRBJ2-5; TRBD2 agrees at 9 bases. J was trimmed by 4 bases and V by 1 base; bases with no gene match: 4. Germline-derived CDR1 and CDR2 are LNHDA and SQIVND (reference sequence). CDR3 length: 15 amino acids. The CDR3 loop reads CASSIGASGVETQYF. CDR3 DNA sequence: TGTGCCAGTAGTATAGGCGCTAGCGGGGTAGAGACCCAGTACTTC.

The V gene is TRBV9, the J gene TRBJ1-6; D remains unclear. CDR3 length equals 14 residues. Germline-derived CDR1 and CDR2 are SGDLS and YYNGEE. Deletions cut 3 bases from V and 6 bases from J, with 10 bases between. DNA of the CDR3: TGTGCCAGCAGCGGGGCACGGGGTAATTCACCCCTCCACTTT. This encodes CASSGARGNSPLHF.

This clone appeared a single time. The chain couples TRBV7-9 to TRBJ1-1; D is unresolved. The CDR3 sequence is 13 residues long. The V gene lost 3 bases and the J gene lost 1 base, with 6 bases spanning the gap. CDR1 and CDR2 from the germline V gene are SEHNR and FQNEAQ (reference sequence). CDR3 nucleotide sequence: TGTGCCAGCAGCTTCCCGAGGAACACTGAAGCTTTCTTT. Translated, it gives CASSFPRNTEAFF.

This CDR3 is CASSSRLRTEAFF. The CDR3 coding sequence is TGTGCCAGCAGCTCCCGTCTGAGGACTGAAGCTTTCTTT. This chain uses TRBV7-3 with TRBJ1-1; the D is unclear. This CDR3 comprises 13 residues. Looked up from germline, CDR1 is SGHTA and CDR2 is FQGTGA. V dropped 4 bases and J dropped 5 bases, with 11 bases sitting between them. The full variable domain, rest sourced from reference TRBV7-3 and TRBJ1-1, is GAGVSQTPSNKVTEKGKYVELRCDPISGHTALYWYRQSLGQGPEFLIYFQGTGAADDSGLPNDRFFAVRPEGSVSTLKIQRTERGDSAVYLCASSSRLRTEAFFGQGTRLTVV.

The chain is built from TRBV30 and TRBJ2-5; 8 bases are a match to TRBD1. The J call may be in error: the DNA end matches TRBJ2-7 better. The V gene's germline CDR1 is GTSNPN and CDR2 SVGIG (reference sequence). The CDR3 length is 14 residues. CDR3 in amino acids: CAWKAGTGLYEQYF. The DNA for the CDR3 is TGTGCCTGGAAGGCTGGGACAGGACTCTACGAGCAGTACTTC.

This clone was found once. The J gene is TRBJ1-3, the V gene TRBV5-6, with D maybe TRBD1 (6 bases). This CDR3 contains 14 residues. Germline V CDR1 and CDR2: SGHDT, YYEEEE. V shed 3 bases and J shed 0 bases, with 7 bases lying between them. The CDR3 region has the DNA TGTGCCAGCAGCTCGGACAGCTCTGGAAACACCATATATTTT. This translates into CASSSDSSGNTIYF.

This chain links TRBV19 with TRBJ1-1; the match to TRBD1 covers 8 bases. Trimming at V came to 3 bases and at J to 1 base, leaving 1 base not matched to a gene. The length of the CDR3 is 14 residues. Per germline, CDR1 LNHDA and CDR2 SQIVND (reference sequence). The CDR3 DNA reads TGTGCCAGTAGTATGCAGGGGGCGAACACTGAAGCTTTCTTT. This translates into CASSMQGANTEAFF.

The CDR3 protein is CASSLPYLTGELFF. DNA for the CDR3: TGTGCCAGCAGCTTACCCTACCTCACCGGGGAGCTGTTTTTT. The chain is built from TRBV7-9 and TRBJ2-2, with D uncertain. With 2 bases removed from V and 4 bases from J, the gap between germline ends came to 8 bases. Germline-derived CDR1 and CDR2 are SEHNR and FQNEAQ (reference sequence). CDR3 length: 14 amino acids.

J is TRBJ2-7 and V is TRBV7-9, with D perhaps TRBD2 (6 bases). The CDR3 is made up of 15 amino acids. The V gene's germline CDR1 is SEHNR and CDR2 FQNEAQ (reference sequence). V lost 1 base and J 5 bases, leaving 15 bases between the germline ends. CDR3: CASSLVSQGGDEQYF. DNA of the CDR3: TGTGCCAGCAGCTTAGTGAGCCAGGGAGGCGACGAGCAGTACTTC.

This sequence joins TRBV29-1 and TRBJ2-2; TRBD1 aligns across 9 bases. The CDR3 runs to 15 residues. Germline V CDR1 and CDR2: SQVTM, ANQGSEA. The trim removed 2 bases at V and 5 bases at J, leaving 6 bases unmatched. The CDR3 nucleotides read TGCAGCGTTGAACGGACAGGGGCGCGTACCGGGGAGCTGTTTTTT. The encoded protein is CSVERTGARTGELFF.

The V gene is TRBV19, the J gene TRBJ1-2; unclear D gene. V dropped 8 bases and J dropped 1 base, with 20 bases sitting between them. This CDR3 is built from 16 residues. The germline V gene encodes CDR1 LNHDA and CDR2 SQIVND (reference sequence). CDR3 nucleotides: TGTGCCAGTGAACCAGATCTGGTCTTCCTTAACTATGGCTACACCTTC. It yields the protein CASEPDLVFLNYGYTF. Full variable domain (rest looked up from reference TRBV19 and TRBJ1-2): DGGITQSPKYLFRKEGQNVTLSCEQNLNHDAMYWYRQDPGQGLRLIYYSQIVNDFQKGDIAEGYSVSREKKESFPLTVTSAQKNPTAFYLCASEPDLVFLNYGYTFGSGTRLTVV.